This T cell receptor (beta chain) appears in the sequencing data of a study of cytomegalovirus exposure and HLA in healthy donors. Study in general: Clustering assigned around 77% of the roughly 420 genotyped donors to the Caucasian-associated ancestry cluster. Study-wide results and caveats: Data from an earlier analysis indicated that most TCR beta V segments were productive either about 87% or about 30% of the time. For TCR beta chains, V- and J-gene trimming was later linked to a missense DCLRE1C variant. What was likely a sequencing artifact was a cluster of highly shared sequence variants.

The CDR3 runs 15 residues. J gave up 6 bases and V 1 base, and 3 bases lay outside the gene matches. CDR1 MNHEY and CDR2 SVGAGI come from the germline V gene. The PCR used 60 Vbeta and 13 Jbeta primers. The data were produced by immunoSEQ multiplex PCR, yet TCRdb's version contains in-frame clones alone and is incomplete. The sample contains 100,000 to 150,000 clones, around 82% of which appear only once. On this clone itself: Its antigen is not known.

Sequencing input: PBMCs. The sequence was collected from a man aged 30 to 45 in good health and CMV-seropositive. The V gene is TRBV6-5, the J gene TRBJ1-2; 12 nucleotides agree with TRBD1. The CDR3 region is CASSYWGQGAHGYTF. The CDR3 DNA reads TGTGCCAGCAGTTACTGGGGACAGGGGGCACATGGCTACACCTTC.